The clone carrying this T cell receptor beta chain turned up a few times. A J-beta primer mix and a sample-barcoded 5' primer were used in a second PCR of about 7 to 12 cycles. TCRdb ran MiXCR on the 5' RACE reads and lists one entry per CDR3 protein. The sample has about 640,000 distinct CDR3 sequences, roughly 50% seen once. This sample is part of a study of blood T cells in healthy people across ages. The CDR3 consists of 16 residues. V shed 3 bases and J 5 bases; nucleotides not matched to a gene: 8. The chain uses TRBV12-3 or TRBV12-4 and TRBJ2-5; TRBD2 matches at 11 bases. Specimen: blood. The sequence was collected from a man aged 55 to 70 in good health. The CDR3 DNA is TGTGCCAGCAGTTTGGATAGCGGGGGGGCAAGGGAGACCCAGTACTTC. Amino acids: CASSLDSGGARETQYF.